A selection of T cell receptor beta chains follows, all from one sample in a study of monozygotic twins with inflammatory bowel disease. TCRdb reprocessed the 5' RACE reads and stores each CDR3 protein as one record, lacking DNA. Listed are nearly 450,000 distinct CDR3 sequences; approximately 2.4% falls within the top ten. The sample was blood. The receptors here all came from a human donor with ulcerative colitis or Crohn's disease, or a healthy co-twin of an affected twin (not recorded which). CDR3s include the opening cysteine and the closing phenylalanine or tryptophan.

J gene: TRBJ1-3
V gene: TRBV3-1
CDR3 protein: CASSQYSGNTIYF

J gene: TRBJ1-6
V gene: TRBV12-3/TRBV12-4
CDR3 protein: CASSFGQGDSPLHF

J gene: TRBJ2-1
V gene: TRBV19
CDR3 protein: CASSIKVGQTSLRSNEQFF

J gene: TRBJ2-7
V gene: TRBV3-1
CDR3 protein: CASSQDLRQRGSEQYF

J gene: TRBJ2-7
V gene: TRBV29-1
CDR3 protein: CSVGGQPYEQYF

J gene: TRBJ2-1
V gene: TRBV5-1
CDR3 protein: CASSFRDIYNEQFF

J gene: TRBJ1-1
V gene: TRBV3-1
CDR3 protein: CASSQGSMNTEAFF

J gene: TRBJ1-2
V gene: TRBV28
CDR3 protein: CASSIDTGTYGYTF

J gene: TRBJ1-1
V gene: TRBV11-2
CDR3 protein: CASSPMAGQNTEAFF

J gene: TRBJ2-3
V gene: TRBV30
CDR3 protein: CAWSRTSGNLDTQYF

J gene: TRBJ2-7
V gene: TRBV5-6
CDR3 protein: CASSWGREYEQYF

J gene: TRBJ2-5
V gene: TRBV28
CDR3 protein: CASSSIGTGKTQYF

J gene: TRBJ2-1
V gene: TRBV23-1
CDR3 protein: CASHPGGSYNEQFF

J gene: TRBJ2-4
V gene: TRBV4-1
CDR3 protein: CASSQAWDSLAKNIQYF

J gene: TRBJ1-1
V gene: TRBV5-6
CDR3 protein: CASSSPGIRGTEAFF